This TCR beta chain was identified in a study of blood T cell repertoires in COVID-19. Study at large: Collection of acute and convalescent COVID-19 samples took place in the United States, Italy and Spain.

Profiled with immunoSEQ multiplex PCR; TCRdb holds only in-frame clones, not every one. Of 60,000 to 90,000 clones in the sample, roughly 89% were seen once. Per germline, CDR1 MDHEN and CDR2 SYDVKM. The CDR3 consists of 17 residues. Trimming at V came to 6 bases and at J to 3 bases, leaving 15 bases not matched to a gene. The clonotype comes from a man between 50 and 59 years old with acute or convalescent COVID-19. V and J are TRBV28 and TRBJ2-7; 9 bases match TRBD1. Specimen: peripheral blood. The DNA of the CDR3 is TGTGCCAGCAGCCTTGAATACCGGGACAGGGCTTACTACGAGCAGTACTTC. This encodes CASSLEYRDRAYYEQYF.